The 30 T cell receptor beta chains presented below share a single source sample, sequenced in a study of monozygotic twins with inflammatory bowel disease. TCRdb derives one entry per CDR3 protein from the 5' RACE reads, leaving out DNA. The sample table sets out 400,000 or so distinct CDR3 sequences. Sequencing was carried out using blood. The receptors come from a human donor with ulcerative colitis or Crohn's disease, or a healthy co-twin of an affected twin (not recorded which).

The V call is TRBV12-3 or TRBV12-4, the J call TRBJ2-1. This CDR3 is built from 11 residues. The CDR3 here is CASGNLNEQFF.

J is TRBJ2-7 and V is TRBV18; TCRdb's D gene call, TRBD2, goes unchecked for lack of DNA. CDR3 length: 14 residues. Germline V gene lookup returns CDR1 KGHSH and CDR2 LQKENI. The CDR3 loop reads CASSPGALMDEQYF.

J is TRBJ2-3 and V is TRBV7-8; with no DNA, the TCRdb D assignment of TRBD1 cannot be verified. CDR1 is SGHVS and CDR2 is FQNEAQ in the germline V gene. CDR3 size: 17 residues. The CDR3 protein is CASSSQGGSLSTDTQYF.

V gene TRBV20-1 combines with J gene TRBJ2-3; TCRdb lists TRBD1, though no DNA is available to test this call. This CDR3 has 15 residues. Germline CDR1 DFQATT, CDR2 SNEGSKA (reference sequence). CDR3 sequence reads: CSATGTGTSTDTQYF.

The chain links TRBV2 to TRBJ2-7; the TCRdb call, TRBD1, lacks DNA for checking. Germline CDR1 and CDR2: SNHLY and FYNNEI. This CDR3 is 14 amino acids long. CDR3 loop: CASREPTVPSEQYF. The whole variable domain, filled in from reference TRBV2 and TRBJ2-7, reads EPEVTQTPSHQVTQMGQEVILRCVPISNHLYFYWYRQILGQKVEFLVSFYNNEISEKSEIFDDQFSVERPDGSNFTLKIRSTKLEDSAMYFCASREPTVPSEQYFGPGTRLTVT.

V gene TRBV28 combines with J gene TRBJ1-5. This CDR3 comprises 14 residues. CDR1 and CDR2 (germline): MDHEN, SYDVKM. This CDR3 reads CASSRRLLNQPQHF.

The J gene is TRBJ1-5, the V gene TRBV20-1; checking the TCRdb D call of TRBD1 is not possible without DNA. There are 13 residues in the CDR3. CDR1 and CDR2 (germline): DFQATT, SNEGSKA (reference sequence). This CDR3 reads CSATRGINQPQHF.

The chain has TRBV19 and TRBJ1-5; the TCRdb D gene call, TRBD1, has no DNA to confirm it. The CDR3 has 15 amino acids. Germline V gives CDR1 LNHDA, CDR2 SQIVND (reference sequence). The CDR3 is CASTPRGLLGGPQHF.

The chain is built from TRBV28 and TRBJ1-2; the D call from TCRdb, TRBD1, cannot be confirmed without DNA. The CDR3 is 11 amino acids. The V gene's germline CDR1 is MDHEN and CDR2 SYDVKM. CDR3 sequence reads: CASSPRQGYTF.

V gene TRBV6-2 or TRBV6-3 combines with J gene TRBJ2-1; TCRdb gives TRBD1 as the D gene, but with no DNA this cannot be confirmed. The CDR3 consists of 17 residues. Germline V lookup: CDR1 MNHEY, CDR2 SVGEGT. The CDR3 region is CASSPIQTGGIYNEQFF.

The rearrangement joins TRBV20-1 to TRBJ2-1; as DNA is missing, the TRBD2 call by TCRdb cannot be tested. CDR3 size: 16 residues. Germline V lookup: CDR1 DFQATT, CDR2 SNEGSKA (reference sequence). The CDR3 sequence: CSAYLGLADSYNEQFF.

This chain uses TRBV18 with TRBJ1-1. Germline values: CDR1 KGHSH, CDR2 LQKENI. This CDR3 is 13 amino acids long. CDR3 loop: CASSRDRITEAFF.

V is TRBV18 and J is TRBJ2-3. The CDR3 spans 14 residues. Per the germline V gene, CDR1 is KGHSH and CDR2 is LQKENI. The chain's CDR3 is CASSHRTDRDTQYF.

This chain's CDR3 is CASSPPSAGWSDTQYF. The chain joins TRBV18 to TRBJ2-3; TCRdb's assignment of TRBD2 cannot be checked, as there is no DNA. The germline CDR1 and CDR2 sequences are KGHSH and LQKENI. The CDR3 spans 16 residues.

This chain connects TRBV5-1 to TRBJ2-1; TCRdb reports TRBD1, a call that lacks DNA to check it against. Looked up from germline, CDR1 is SGHRS and CDR2 is YFSETQ. The CDR3 spans 15 residues. The CDR3 sequence: CASSWTGGHNNEQFF.

The chain combines TRBV19 with TRBJ2-2; TCRdb selects TRBD1, and the lack of DNA leaves this call unchecked. Looked up from germline, CDR1 is LNHDA and CDR2 is SQIVND (reference sequence). The CDR3 is 15 amino acids. The CDR3 sequence is CASVDRGTNTGELFF.

This sequence joins TRBV3-1 and TRBJ2-3; TCRdb names TRBD1, which stays unverified in the absence of DNA. The germline V gene encodes CDR1 LGHDT and CDR2 YNNKEL (reference sequence). The CDR3 loop spans 16 amino acids. CDR3 sequence: CASSQVRGPSTDTQYF.

The V call is TRBV4-2, the J call TRBJ2-4; absent DNA, TCRdb's TRBD2 call cannot be checked. The CDR3 has 19 residues. Germline assignment: CDR1 LGHNA and CDR2 YNFKEQ. The CDR3 region is CASSPQTSGRALAKNIQYF.

The rearrangement joins TRBV30 to TRBJ2-3. The CDR3 extends over 14 amino acids. CDR1 is GTSNPN, CDR2 SVGIG, per germline (reference sequence). The CDR3 loop is CAWSAGSSTDTQYF. The full variable domain, with the rest looked up from reference TRBV30 and TRBJ2-3, is SQTIHQWPATLVQPVGSPLSLECTVEGTSNPNLYWYRQAAGRGLQLLFYSVGIGQISSEVPQNLSASRPQDRQFILSSKKLLLSDSGFYLCAWSAGSSTDTQYFGPGTRLTVL.

V is TRBV29-1 and J is TRBJ2-7; the TCRdb call, TRBD1, lacks DNA for checking. Germline CDR1 and CDR2: SQVTM and ANQGSEA. The CDR3 spans 13 residues. CDR3 sequence: CSVENQGPYEQYF.

The rearrangement uses TRBV5-1 and TRBJ2-7; TCRdb lists TRBD1, though no DNA is available to test this call. The germline V gene has CDR1 SGHRS and CDR2 YFSETQ. The CDR3 length is 17 residues. This CDR3 is CASSFDPPGTGNYEQYF.

The chain uses TRBV19 and TRBJ1-5; TCRdb names TRBD1, which stays unverified in the absence of DNA. The CDR3 length is 15 residues. From germline, CDR1 is LNHDA and CDR2 SQIVND (reference sequence). CDR3 residues: CASSRAGDRNQPQHF.

V and J are TRBV5-1 and TRBJ2-1; with no DNA, the TCRdb D assignment of TRBD2 cannot be verified. The CDR3 runs 15 residues. The germline gives CDR1 SGHRS, CDR2 YFSETQ. CDR3 protein: CASSLSGGSAWEQFF.

V gene TRBV4-3 combines with J gene TRBJ2-1. Germline V gives CDR1 LGHNA, CDR2 YSLEER. CDR3 length: 16 residues. The CDR3 loop reads CASGPTVGSSYNEQFF.

The V gene is TRBV6-1, the J gene TRBJ1-2. This CDR3 has 15 amino acids. Germline assignment: CDR1 MNHNS and CDR2 SASEGT. The CDR3 sequence is CASRPSQGPTYGYTF.

CDR3 protein: CASSVAMGQGYNEQFF. The chain couples TRBV5-1 to TRBJ2-1; as DNA is missing, the TRBD1 call by TCRdb cannot be tested. In germline, CDR1 is SGHRS, CDR2 YFSETQ. The CDR3 runs to 16 residues.

The chain uses TRBV27 and TRBJ1-5; the D gene TCRdb calls, TRBD1, cannot be checked with no DNA. The CDR3 runs to 16 residues. Germline V gene lookup returns CDR1 MNHEY and CDR2 SMNVEV (reference sequence). This CDR3 is CANATARGLVLQPQHF.

The CDR3 loop is CASSYSFTDDSTDTQYF. This sequence joins TRBV6-2 or TRBV6-3 and TRBJ2-3. Per the germline V gene, CDR1 is MNHEY and CDR2 is SVGEGT. The CDR3 covers 17 residues.

The J gene is TRBJ1-1, the V gene TRBV5-1. Germline V gives CDR1 SGHRS, CDR2 YFSETQ. This CDR3 has 13 amino acids. The chain's CDR3 is CASSTGEAPEAFF. Full variable domain (missing parts from reference TRBV5-1 and TRBJ1-1): KAGVTQTPRYLIKTRGQQVTLSCSPISGHRSVSWYQQTPGQGLQFLFEYFSETQRNKGNFPGRFSGRQFSNSRSEMNVSTLELGDSALYLCASSTGEAPEAFFGQGTRLTVV.

This chain uses TRBV6-1 with TRBJ2-3. The CDR3 is 13 amino acids. In germline, CDR1 is MNHNS, CDR2 SASEGT. The CDR3 reads CASSEVSTDTQYF.